Listed here are 20 T cell receptor beta chains from one sample, sequenced in a study of cytomegalovirus exposure and HLA in healthy donors. The PCR contained 60 Vbeta and 13 Jbeta primers. Clones were read by immunoSEQ multiplex PCR, and TCRdb kept only the in-frame ones, dropping some. Among a few hundred thousand clones listed, nearly 80% were seen once. The sample taken for sequencing was PBMCs. These TCRs come from a man younger than 30 in good health and CMV-seronegative.

The chain recombines TRBV28 with TRBJ1-1, with D possibly matching TRBD1 (5 bases). Trimming removed 10 bases at V and 1 base at J, with 13 bases between. The CDR3 totals 13 residues. Germline CDR1 is MDHEN and CDR2 is SYDVKM. This CDR3 reads CATRGRGNTEAFF. The CDR3, as DNA: TGTGCCACCCGGGGGAGGGGGAACACTGAAGCTTTCTTT. Looking up the rest from reference TRBV28 and TRBJ1-1 gives the full variable domain: DVKVTQSSRYLVKRTGEKVFLECVQDMDHENMFWYRQDPGLGLRLIYFSYDVKMKEKGDIPEGYSVSREKKERFSLILESASTNQTSMYLCATRGRGNTEAFFGQGTRLTVV.

This chain links TRBV30 with TRBJ2-3; D possibly corresponds to TRBD1 (5 bases). V gave up 4 bases and J gave up 0 bases, with 14 bases separating them. The germline CDR1 and CDR2 sequences are GTSNPN and SVGIG (reference sequence). The length of the CDR3 is 15 residues. The CDR3 coding sequence is TGTGCCTGGAATGGTGGGGCCGCTAGCACAGATACGCAGTATTTT. Amino acids: CAWNGGAASTDTQYF.

The chain's CDR3 is CASSIGSGLNTEAFF. As DNA, the CDR3 is TGTGCCAGTAGTATTGGATCGGGGTTGAACACTGAAGCTTTCTTT. The V and J genes are TRBV19 and TRBJ1-1; the D is unclear. This CDR3 is 15 amino acids long. The ends were cut back, 3 bases at V and 0 bases at J, with 11 bases in the middle. Germline V CDR1 and CDR2: LNHDA, SQIVND (reference sequence).

This chain joins TRBV9 and TRBJ2-3; unclear D gene. V lost 0 bases and J lost 2, with 7 bases in between. The CDR3 covers 14 residues. CDR1 is SGDLS and CDR2 is YYNGEE in the germline V gene. For the CDR3, the DNA is TGTGCCAGCAGCGTAGTGGGCACCACAGATACGCAGTATTTT. This sequence encodes CASSVVGTTDTQYF.

This chain connects TRBV6-5 to TRBJ2-3, with no clear D. CDR3 length: 14 residues. CDR1 and CDR2 (germline): MNHEY, SVGAGI. Trimming removed 4 bases at V and 6 bases at J, with 14 bases between. The CDR3 loop is CASSSEQWSDTQYF. CDR3 DNA: TGTGCCAGCAGTTCCGAACAATGGTCGGATACGCAGTATTTT.

The V and J genes are TRBV19 and TRBJ2-5; 10 nucleotides align to TRBD2. CDR3 size: 14 residues. Germline lookup yields CDR1 LNHDA and CDR2 SQIVND (reference sequence). The V gene end was trimmed by 8 bases and the J gene end by 5 bases; junction bases not matched to a gene: 8. CDR3 residues: CASWPSGSRETQYF. CDR3 sequence (DNA): TGTGCCAGTTGGCCTAGCGGGAGTAGGGAGACCCAGTACTTC.

The chain is built from TRBV30 and TRBJ2-4; 9 bases fit TRBD2. CDR1 is GTSNPN, CDR2 SVGIG, per germline (reference sequence). Losses at the gene ends were 2 bases for V and 0 bases for J; bases not matched to a gene: 5. The CDR3 has 16 residues. As DNA, the CDR3 is TGTGCCTGGAGTCCCCGACTAGCGGTAGCCAAAAACATTCAGTACTTC. This codes for CAWSPRLAVAKNIQYF.

The V and J genes are TRBV5-1 and TRBJ1-3; D is perhaps TRBD1 (5 bases). Germline CDR1 and CDR2: SGHRS and YFSETQ. The CDR3 spans 13 residues. V lost 0 bases, J lost 6 bases, and 7 bases lay in between. CDR3 coding DNA: TGCGCCAGCAGCTTGGAGGGGCCAAACACCATATATTTT. Its translation is CASSLEGPNTIYF. Full variable domain (missing parts from reference TRBV5-1 and TRBJ1-3): KAGVTQTPRYLIKTRGQQVTLSCSPISGHRSVSWYQQTPGQGLQFLFEYFSETQRNKGNFPGRFSGRQFSNSRSEMNVSTLELGDSALYLCASSLEGPNTIYFGEGSWLTVV.

Only a few counts were recorded for this clone. V is TRBV5-1 and J is TRBJ2-2, with D perhaps matching TRBD1 (5 bases). Germline values: CDR1 SGHRS, CDR2 YFSETQ. This CDR3 region has 18 residues. The V end lost 0 bases, the J end lost 2 bases, and 17 bases lay between the germline ends. The CDR3: CASSLAPGFSTNTGELFF. The CDR3, as DNA: TGCGCCAGCAGCTTGGCCCCAGGGTTCTCTACTAACACCGGGGAGCTGTTTTTT. The entire variable domain, with the rest obtained from reference TRBV5-1 and TRBJ2-2, is as follows: KAGVTQTPRYLIKTRGQQVTLSCSPISGHRSVSWYQQTPGQGLQFLFEYFSETQRNKGNFPGRFSGRQFSNSRSEMNVSTLELGDSALYLCASSLAPGFSTNTGELFFGEGSRLTVL.

The chain carries TRBV7-9 and TRBJ1-4, with 7 nucleotides matching TRBD1. The CDR3 totals 16 residues. Germline V lookup: CDR1 SEHNR, CDR2 FQNEAQ (reference sequence). Trimming cost V 1 base and J 3 bases; bases outside gene matches: 5. The CDR3 is CASSLVSGTANEKLFF. In DNA form, the CDR3 reads TGTGCCAGCAGCTTAGTCTCCGGGACAGCTAATGAAAAACTGTTTTTT. The full variable domain, with the rest looked up from reference TRBV7-9 and TRBJ1-4, is DTGVSQNPRHKITKRGQNVTFRCDPISEHNRLYWYRQTLGQGPEFLTYFQNEAQLEKSRLLSDRFSAERPKGSFSTLEIQRTEQGDSAMYLCASSLVSGTANEKLFFGSGTQLSVL.

The V and J genes are TRBV9 and TRBJ2-5; TRBD1 agrees at 8 bases. This CDR3 has 17 amino acids. V lost 4 bases and J lost 2; bases outside the gene matches: 13. The germline V gene encodes CDR1 SGDLS and CDR2 YYNGEE. The CDR3 DNA reads as TGTGCCAGCAGCCCGAGACAGGGGCACATTCCTCAAGAGACCCAGTACTTC. Translated, it gives CASSPRQGHIPQETQYF.

The chain joins TRBV7-2 to TRBJ1-4; D is undetermined. From germline, CDR1 is SGHTA and CDR2 FQGNSA. This CDR3 is 14 amino acids long. V gave up 2 bases and J gave up 8 bases, with 12 bases separating them. The CDR3 DNA reads as TGTGCCAGCAGCTTACTCACCCGGGAGGAAAAACTGTTTTTT. Encoded protein: CASSLLTREEKLFF.

This chain joins TRBV4-3 and TRBJ1-1, with D possibly being TRBD1 (5 bases). This CDR3 spans 15 amino acids. Germline V gene data show CDR1 as LGHNA and CDR2 as YSLEER. Trimming left V 4 bases short and J 1 base short, with 13 bases between. The CDR3 reads CASSLHSGGNTEAFF. Written as DNA, the CDR3 is TGCGCCAGCAGCCTTCATTCCGGGGGGAACACTGAAGCTTTCTTT.

Remarks on this clone: Its ends do not fully match the called genes, so a read error is possible. The chain joins TRBV7-8 to TRBJ2-7; TRBD2 agrees at 11 bases. In germline, CDR1 is SGHVS, CDR2 FQNEAQ. The CDR3 loop spans 15 amino acids. The DNA of the CDR3 is TGTGCCAGCAGTTTAGCGGGAGGGAGCTCCTACGAGCAGTACTTC. Protein sequence: CASSLAGGSSYEQYF.

The chain joins TRBV28 to TRBJ1-1, with D possibly being TRBD1 (6 bases). This CDR3 is 15 amino acids long. Trimming removed 2 bases from V and 4 bases from J, with 14 bases in between. Looked up from germline, CDR1 is MDHEN and CDR2 is SYDVKM. Here the CDR3 reads CASSLLGQSGTEAFF. CDR3 nucleotide sequence: TGTGCCAGCAGTTTACTAGGACAGTCGGGCACTGAAGCTTTCTTT. The variable domain in full, completed from reference TRBV28 and TRBJ1-1, reads DVKVTQSSRYLVKRTGEKVFLECVQDMDHENMFWYRQDPGLGLRLIYFSYDVKMKEKGDIPEGYSVSREKKERFSLILESASTNQTSMYLCASSLLGQSGTEAFFGQGTRLTVV.

J is TRBJ1-2 and V is TRBV6-5; a weak D match, TRBD1 (6 bases). The V gene's germline CDR1 is MNHEY and CDR2 SVGAGI. The CDR3 loop spans 13 amino acids. Trimming pared 7 bases from V and 4 bases from J, leaving 13 bases between. Here the CDR3 DNA reads TGTGCCAGCACCCGGACAGAATCCTATGGCTACACCTTC. Protein product: CASTRTESYGYTF.

The V and J genes are TRBV15 and TRBJ1-5, with 7 bases identical to TRBD1. With 6 bases clipped from V and 2 bases from J, the junction kept 7 bases outside the gene matches. The CDR3 covers 15 residues. Per germline, CDR1 LNHNV and CDR2 YYDKDF (reference sequence). CDR3 amino acids: CATSLTGKGNQPQHF. For the CDR3, the DNA is TGTGCCACCAGTCTGACAGGGAAGGGCAATCAGCCCCAGCATTTT.

This sequence joins TRBV29-1 and TRBJ1-4; a possible D gene is TRBD1 (5 bases). The CDR3 runs to 15 residues. Trimming shortened V by 3 bases and J by 2 bases, and 13 bases separated the two germline ends. Germline V lookup: CDR1 SQVTM, CDR2 ANQGSEA. CDR3 in DNA: TGCAGCGTTGATCGTCAGGGAAGCACTAATGAAAAACTGTTTTTT. Translation gives CSVDRQGSTNEKLFF.

The CDR3 DNA reads TGCAGCGTTGCCCCCAGAAAGAACACTGAAGCTTTCTTT. This codes for CSVAPRKNTEAFF. J is TRBJ1-1 and V is TRBV29-1, with D unclear. There are 13 residues in the CDR3. Germline V gene data show CDR1 as SQVTM and CDR2 as ANQGSEA. Trimming took 4 bases from V and 1 from J, leaving 10 bases between them.

V and J are TRBV4-1 and TRBJ1-1; D may be TRBD1 (5 bases). This CDR3 is built from 15 residues. The V end was cut by 6 bases, the J end by 5 bases, with 19 bases between. CDR1 is MGHRA and CDR2 is YSYEKL in the germline V gene. The CDR3 bases are TGCGCCAGCAGAACCGGGGGGGGGACTGGGACTGAAGCTTTCTTT. It yields the protein CASRTGGGTGTEAFF.